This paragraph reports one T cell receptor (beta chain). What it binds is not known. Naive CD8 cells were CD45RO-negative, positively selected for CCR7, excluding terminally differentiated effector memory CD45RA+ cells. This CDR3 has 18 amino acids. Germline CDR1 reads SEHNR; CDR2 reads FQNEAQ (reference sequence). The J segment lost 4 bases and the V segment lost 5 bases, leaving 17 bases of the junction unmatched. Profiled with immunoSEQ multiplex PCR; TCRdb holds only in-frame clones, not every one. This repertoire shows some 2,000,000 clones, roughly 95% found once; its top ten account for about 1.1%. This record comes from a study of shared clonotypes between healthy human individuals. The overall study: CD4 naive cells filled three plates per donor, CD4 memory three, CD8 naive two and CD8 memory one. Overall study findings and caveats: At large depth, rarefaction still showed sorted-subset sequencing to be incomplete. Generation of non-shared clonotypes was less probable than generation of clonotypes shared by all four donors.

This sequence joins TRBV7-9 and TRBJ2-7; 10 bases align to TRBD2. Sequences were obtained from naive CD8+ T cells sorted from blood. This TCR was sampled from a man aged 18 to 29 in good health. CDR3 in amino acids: CASSTTSAEREGLYEQYF. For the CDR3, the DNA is TGTGCCAGCAGCACCACCTCCGCGGAGCGGGAGGGCCTGTACGAGCAGTACTTC.